These 15 T cell receptor beta chains came from one sample sequenced in a study of blood T cell repertoires in COVID-19. TCRdb's copy holds only in-frame clones and misses some; the assay was immunoSEQ multiplex PCR. The data contain 250,000 to 300,000 clones, approximately 82% of them singletons. Sequenced material: peripheral blood. The receptors shown here come from a man aged 55 to 70 who had recovered from COVID-19.

The rearrangement joins TRBV5-4 to TRBJ2-2; 8 positions match TRBD2. This CDR3 has 17 amino acids. Germline CDR1 is SGHNT and CDR2 is YYREEE (reference sequence). J gave up 1 base and V 5 bases, and 10 bases lay outside the gene matches. In nucleotides, the CDR3 is TGTGCCAGCAGGTCTTTCGGGGGGGGCGTGAACACCGGGGAGCTGTTTTTT. Its protein is CASRSFGGGVNTGELFF.

V gene TRBV7-2 combines with J gene TRBJ2-5; 12 bases align to TRBD2. This CDR3 is 16 amino acids long. The germline V gene has CDR1 SGHTA and CDR2 FQGNSA. V lost 5 bases to trimming and J lost 5 bases; unmatched junction nucleotides: 9. As DNA, the CDR3 is TGTGCCAGCAGCCCCGGGGATCTAGCGGGAGGGGAGACCCAGTACTTC. Amino acid sequence: CASSPGDLAGGETQYF.

The chain is built from TRBV15 and TRBJ1-1; 8 bases match TRBD1. The CDR3 spans 15 residues. J gave up 4 bases and V 4 bases, and 8 bases lay outside the gene matches. Germline values: CDR1 LNHNV, CDR2 YYDKDF (reference sequence). The DNA for the CDR3 is TGTGCCACCAGCACCCGACAGGGGATGGGCACTGAAGCTTTCTTT. Encoded protein: CATSTRQGMGTEAFF.

V is TRBV18 and J is TRBJ1-4, with D possibly being TRBD1 (6 bases). This CDR3 has 16 amino acids. CDR1 is KGHSH and CDR2 is LQKENI in the germline V gene. V lost 5 bases to trimming and J lost 3 bases, with 16 bases between them. DNA of the CDR3: TGTGCCAGCTCAAATAACCAACAGGGAGCTAATGAAAAACTGTTTTTT. Translated, it gives CASSNNQQGANEKLFF.

V is TRBV7-3 and J is TRBJ2-1, with 10 bases matching TRBD2. Trimming removed 5 bases from V and 7 bases from J; junction bases left unmatched: 5. This CDR3 region has 14 residues. CDR1 and CDR2 from the germline V gene are SGHTA and FQGTGA. The CDR3: CASSPGLALNEQFF. For the CDR3, the DNA is TGTGCCAGCAGCCCGGGACTAGCGTTAAATGAGCAGTTCTTC.

V is TRBV12-3 or TRBV12-4 and J is TRBJ2-5; 8 nucleotides match TRBD2. The CDR3 totals 13 residues. The V and J ends lost 11 bases and 4 bases, in that order; junction bases with no gene match: 9. Here the CDR3 reads CAVGVAGLETQYF. CDR3 DNA sequence: TGTGCCGTTGGGGTAGCGGGACTAGAGACCCAGTACTTC.

V is TRBV30 and J is TRBJ1-6; D possibly corresponds to TRBD1 (5 bases). Germline V lookup: CDR1 GTSNPN, CDR2 SVGIG (reference sequence). Trimming took off 0 bases at V and 7 bases at J, with 13 bases between the two ends. This CDR3 region has 15 residues. CDR3 nucleotide sequence: TGTGCCTGGAGTGTACCAGACAGTATCAATTCACCCCTCCACTTT. Translating gives CAWSVPDSINSPLHF.

V gene TRBV20-1 combines with J gene TRBJ2-1; 7 bases align to TRBD2. The CDR3 covers 14 residues. Trimming cost V 3 bases and J 1 base; bases outside gene matches: 3. Per germline, CDR1 DFQATT and CDR2 SNEGSKA (reference sequence). The CDR3 region has the DNA TGCAGTGCTAGTAACGGGGGGTCCTACAATGAGCAGTTCTTC. It encodes CSASNGGSYNEQFF.

The rearrangement uses TRBV7-2 and TRBJ2-1; 9 bases line up with TRBD2. The CDR3 sequence is 14 residues long. Germline CDR1 SGHTA, CDR2 FQGNSA. After removal of 8 bases from V and 9 bases from J, the junction contained 11 bases not matched to a gene. The CDR3 DNA reads as TGTGCCAGCCGCGCGGGGGGGTCGCGGTCTGAGCAGTTCTTC. This translates into CASRAGGSRSEQFF.

The chain recombines TRBV5-1 with TRBJ1-1; no clear D. Trimming pared 3 bases from V and 4 bases from J, leaving 19 bases between. Germline V gene lookup returns CDR1 SGHRS and CDR2 YFSETQ. This CDR3 contains 16 residues. Here the CDR3 reads CASSSIPQARLTEAFF. The CDR3 DNA follows: TGCGCCAGCAGCTCGATACCTCAGGCAAGGCTCACTGAAGCTTTCTTT.

The J gene is TRBJ2-7, the V gene TRBV29-1; perhaps TRBD1 as D (6 bases). The CDR3 contains 14 residues. In germline, CDR1 is SQVTM, CDR2 ANQGSEA. V dropped 5 bases and J dropped 7 bases, with 21 bases sitting between them. The CDR3 loop is CSVTRDIGSGEQYF. The CDR3 nucleotides read TGCAGCGTTACCCGGGACATCGGTTCGGGTGAGCAGTACTTC.

This rearrangement joins TRBV6-5 to TRBJ1-6; 8 bases agree with TRBD1. V shed 7 bases, J shed 3 bases, and the junction held 2 bases outside the gene matches. The CDR3 length is 14 residues. The germline CDR1 and CDR2 sequences are MNHEY and SVGAGI. The CDR3 region has the DNA TGTGCCAGCAAGACAGGGGACTATAATTCACCCCTCCACTTT. This translates into CASKTGDYNSPLHF.

V is TRBV25-1 and J is TRBJ2-7, with 8 bases matching TRBD2. V lost 6 bases to trimming and J lost 4 bases; unmatched junction nucleotides: 5. The CDR3 contains 13 residues. Germline V gene lookup returns CDR1 MGHDK and CDR2 SYGVNS. CDR3 sequence (DNA): TGTGCCAGCAGCCCGGGAGGGGAGTACGAGCAGTACTTC. Residues: CASSPGGEYEQYF.

This chain joins TRBV5-1 and TRBJ2-5; a possible D gene is TRBD1 (5 bases). V dropped 0 bases and J dropped 2 bases, with 14 bases sitting between them. This CDR3 is built from 16 residues. Per germline, CDR1 SGHRS and CDR2 YFSETQ. CDR3 nucleotides: TGCGCCAGCAGCTTGGGGGTCCAGGGAAGGCAAGAGACCCAGTACTTC. Translation gives CASSLGVQGRQETQYF.

V gene TRBV15 combines with J gene TRBJ2-7; TRBD1 agrees at 7 bases. V shed 6 bases, J shed 3 bases, and the junction held 11 bases outside the gene matches. This CDR3 is 15 amino acids long. CDR1 is LNHNV and CDR2 is YYDKDF in the germline V gene (reference sequence). Written as DNA, the CDR3 is TGTGCCACCAGTCCCTTGGGTCAGGGGGACTACGAGCAGTACTTC. Residues: CATSPLGQGDYEQYF.